The 22 T cell receptor beta chains reported below all come from one sample, sequenced in a study of blood T cell repertoires in COVID-19. Measured with immunoSEQ multiplex PCR; TCRdb has only the in-frame clones, and not every one. The table records a few hundred thousand clones, approximately 85% of them present only once. Sequenced input: peripheral blood. The source of these receptors is a human donor in a cohort sampled during active COVID-19.

At least ten counts were recorded for this clone. The chain joins TRBV10-3 to TRBJ1-2; D uncertain. V was trimmed by 10 bases and J by 5 bases, leaving 14 bases between them. CDR3 size: 12 residues. CDR1 ENHRY and CDR2 SYGVKD come from the germline V gene. The CDR3 region is CATYLGAYGYTF. The DNA for the CDR3 is TGTGCCACCTATTTGGGAGCTTATGGCTACACCTTC.

This rearrangement joins TRBV7-3 to TRBJ2-1; TRBD2 agrees at 10 bases. The length of the CDR3 is 15 residues. The germline CDR1 and CDR2 sequences are SGHTA and FQGTGA. V dropped 5 bases and J dropped 4; count of bases not matched to a gene: 5. The CDR3 nucleotides are TGTGCCAGCAGCCCCGAACTAGCGGGGTACAATGAGCAGTTCTTC. It specifies CASSPELAGYNEQFF.

The V gene is TRBV5-1, the J gene TRBJ1-1; 7 bases are a match to TRBD1. Germline V CDR1 and CDR2: SGHRS, YFSETQ. The CDR3 runs to 12 residues. Germline trimming cut 7 bases from V and 4 bases from J; bases unmatched to any gene: 4. Written as DNA, the CDR3 is TGCGCCAGCGGACAGGTGCCCACTGAAGCTTTCTTT. Protein product: CASGQVPTEAFF.

This chain connects TRBV14 to TRBJ2-7, with a possible D match to TRBD1 (7 bases). Germline values: CDR1 SGHDN, CDR2 FVKESK. The V end lost 0 bases, the J end lost 5 bases, and 14 bases lay between the germline ends. The CDR3 runs 15 residues. In DNA, the CDR3 is TGTGCCAGCAGCCAAGACCCCCCAGGGGGGAACGAGCAGTACTTC. Its protein is CASSQDPPGGNEQYF.

This clone was picked up a small number of times. The V call is TRBV20-1, the J call TRBJ1-1; TRBD1 might be the D (5 bases). The CDR3 runs to 12 residues. Germline lookup yields CDR1 DFQATT and CDR2 SNEGSKA (reference sequence). V was clipped by 3 bases and J by 11 bases, with 16 bases between them. The CDR3 here is CSASSLGGAAFF. DNA of the CDR3: TGCAGTGCTAGTTCATTAGGAGGGGCCGCTTTCTTT.

CDR3 sequence reads: CASSLTVTGEQFF. The CDR3 nucleotides are TGTGCCAGCAGCTTAACCGTGACTGGTGAGCAGTTCTTC. The rearrangement uses TRBV7-3 and TRBJ2-1, with D uncertain. This CDR3 contains 13 residues. Germline V lookup: CDR1 SGHTA, CDR2 FQGTGA. Between the trimmed V and J ends, which lost 0 bases and 9 bases, there was a span of 9 bases.

This rearrangement joins TRBV27 to TRBJ1-5, with 7 bases lining up with TRBD1. The CDR3 extends over 13 amino acids. Germline-derived CDR1 and CDR2 are MNHEY and SMNVEV (reference sequence). With 10 bases clipped from V and 7 bases from J, the junction kept 10 bases outside the gene matches. The CDR3 DNA reads TGTGCCACCTCACAGGGGAGAGGGCAGCCCCAGCATTTT. Its translation: CATSQGRGQPQHF.

V usage is TRBV7-9 and J usage is TRBJ2-7, with 10 bases matching TRBD2. Germline V gene lookup returns CDR1 SEHNR and CDR2 FQNEAQ (reference sequence). The length of the CDR3 is 15 residues. With 2 bases clipped from V and 2 bases from J, the junction kept 3 bases outside the gene matches. CDR3 bases: TGTGCCAGCAGCTTAACTAGCGGGGATACCTACGAGCAGTACTTC. The encoded protein is CASSLTSGDTYEQYF.

Details on this clone: This sample also contains other DNA sequences that code for the same CDR3. This sequence joins TRBV5-1 and TRBJ1-3; a possible D gene is TRBD1 (6 bases). Trimming cost V 0 bases and J 3 bases, with 7 bases left between them. CDR1 is SGHRS and CDR2 is YFSETQ in the germline V gene. This CDR3 has 14 amino acids. The CDR3 sequence is CASSLEQGGNTIYF. The DNA for the CDR3 is TGCGCCAGCAGCTTGGAACAGGGTGGAAACACCATATATTTT. The variable domain in full, with the rest retrieved from reference TRBV5-1 and TRBJ1-3, is KAGVTQTPRYLIKTRGQQVTLSCSPISGHRSVSWYQQTPGQGLQFLFEYFSETQRNKGNFPGRFSGRQFSNSRSEMNVSTLELGDSALYLCASSLEQGGNTIYFGEGSWLTVV.

The chain has TRBV3-1 (or the pseudogene TRBV3-2) and TRBJ1-4; D not resolved. Trimming left V 1 base short and J 0 bases short, with 3 bases between. The CDR3 runs to 14 residues. CDR1 and CDR2 (germline): LGHDT, YNNKEL (reference sequence). In DNA form, the CDR3 reads TGTGCCAGCAGCCAAGCAGCAACTAATGAAAAACTGTTTTTT. Translation: CASSQAATNEKLFF.

The chain combines TRBV4-1 with TRBJ1-2; D possibly corresponds to TRBD1 (5 bases). This CDR3 is built from 17 residues. The germline V gene has CDR1 MGHRA and CDR2 YSYEKL. V was shortened by 3 bases and J by 1 base, with 18 bases between the two germline ends. CDR3 DNA sequence: TGCGCCAGCAGCCATAAGTGGGGCGGGGAGGTTAACTATGGCTACACCTTC. Protein sequence: CASSHKWGGEVNYGYTF.

This sequence joins TRBV27 and TRBJ2-7, with D possibly being TRBD1 (6 bases). Trimming took off 0 bases at V and 3 bases at J, with 18 bases between the two ends. This CDR3 region has 17 residues. The germline V gene has CDR1 MNHEY and CDR2 SMNVEV (reference sequence). CDR3 sequence (DNA): TGTGCCAGCAGTTTATCTCAGGGTACAGGGAATTTCTACGAGCAGTACTTC. Its protein product is CASSLSQGTGNFYEQYF.

J is TRBJ2-7 and V is TRBV5-1; D unclear. The germline V gene has CDR1 SGHRS and CDR2 YFSETQ. Trimming took off 3 bases at V and 0 bases at J, with 13 bases between the two ends. The CDR3 has 15 amino acids. CDR3 coding DNA: TGCGCCAGCAGCTCCCCGGAGAGGAGCTCCTACGAGCAGTACTTC. Translating it yields CASSSPERSSYEQYF.

V usage is TRBV24-1 and J usage is TRBJ2-7, with 9 bases that match TRBD1. V gave up 2 bases and J gave up 6 bases; unmatched junction bases: 1. The CDR3 length is 13 residues. Germline-derived CDR1 and CDR2 are KGHDR and SFDVKD. Here the CDR3 DNA reads TGTGCCACCAGTGATTGGGGACAGGGCGAGCAGTACTTC. Amino acid sequence: CATSDWGQGEQYF.

This clone was detected many times. This chain links TRBV9 with TRBJ2-7; D call uncertain. V was trimmed by 0 bases and J by 0 bases, leaving 10 bases between them. The germline V gene encodes CDR1 SGDLS and CDR2 YYNGEE. The CDR3 contains 15 residues. As DNA, the CDR3 is TGTGCCAGCAGCGTAGCTACCGGGTACTCCTACGAGCAGTACTTC. Amino acid sequence: CASSVATGYSYEQYF.

This clone has a single count. Here the CDR3 reads CASFTTSNTEAFF. Here the CDR3 DNA reads TGTGCCAGCTTCACAACCTCGAACACTGAAGCTTTCTTT. This rearrangement joins TRBV6-5 to TRBJ1-1; no clear D gene. CDR3 length: 13 residues. Per germline, CDR1 MNHEY and CDR2 SVGAGI. The V and J ends lost 8 bases and 1 base respectively, with 11 bases between them.

V and J are TRBV12-5 and TRBJ2-7; 9 positions match TRBD2. The CDR3 has 16 amino acids. Germline V gene sequence: CDR1 LGHNT, CDR2 FRNRAP. The J segment lost 2 bases and the V segment lost 0 bases, leaving 5 bases of the junction unmatched. This CDR3 is CASGLVFLAGAYEQYF. Written as DNA, the CDR3 is TGTGCTAGTGGTTTGGTATTCTTAGCGGGGGCCTACGAGCAGTACTTC.

The chain links TRBV2 to TRBJ1-1, with 10 bases identical to TRBD1. The CDR3 runs 14 residues. With V trimmed by 7 bases and J by 4 bases, 6 bases remained unmatched. Germline V gene lookup returns CDR1 SNHLY and CDR2 FYNNEI. The DNA of the CDR3 is TGTGCCAGCAATCGACAGGGGGCGCGCACTGAAGCTTTCTTT. Translating it yields CASNRQGARTEAFF.

CDR3 amino acids: CASSPGWDREIEQYF. DNA of the CDR3: TGCGCCAGCAGCCCGGGGTGGGACAGGGAAATCGAGCAGTACTTC. The gene calls are TRBV5-1 and TRBJ2-7; 9 bases map to TRBD1. Germline CDR1 is SGHRS and CDR2 is YFSETQ. J gave up 6 bases and V 4 bases, and 11 bases lay outside the gene matches. CDR3 length equals 15 residues.

The V call is TRBV29-1, the J call TRBJ2-2; 7 nucleotides align to TRBD1. After removal of 6 bases from V and 1 base from J, the junction contained 5 bases not matched to a gene. Germline loops: CDR1 SQVTM, CDR2 ANQGSEA. CDR3 length equals 14 residues. CDR3 sequence (DNA): TGCAGCGTGGCCACAGGGGTGAACACCGGGGAGCTGTTTTTT. This sequence encodes CSVATGVNTGELFF.

This chain joins TRBV24-1 and TRBJ2-1, with 7 bases lining up with TRBD2. This CDR3 has 16 residues. Per the germline V gene, CDR1 is KGHDR and CDR2 is SFDVKD. J lost 9 bases, V lost 6 bases, and 16 bases had no gene match. The CDR3 sequence is CATSPPTSALLSEQFF. DNA of the CDR3: TGTGCCACCAGTCCCCCCACTAGCGCTTTATTGAGTGAGCAGTTCTTC.

The J gene is TRBJ1-1, the V gene TRBV9; D is uncertain. This CDR3 region has 13 residues. The V end was cut by 3 bases, the J end by 5 bases, with 11 bases between. Germline V CDR1 and CDR2: SGDLS, YYNGEE. The CDR3 bases are TGTGCCAGCAGCGGGGGAGGGTTGACTGAAGCTTTCTTT. Translated, it gives CASSGGGLTEAFF.